This passage covers 30 T cell receptor beta chains from one sample sequenced in a study of human T cells and chemical hapten exposure. Time point defined: pre-sensitization, week 0. Treatment indicated: therapeutic diphenylcyclopropenone sensitization with weekly scalp DPC. TCRdb passed the RACE reads through MiXCR, listing each CDR3 protein once. The profile covers roughly 100,000 distinct CDR3 sequences, with under 14% appearing a single time and 2.5% to 4% taken by the ten largest. Sequencing was performed on whole blood, taken in connection with sensitization to the hapten diphenylcyclopropenone (DPC). The receptors were sampled from an older woman with alopecia areata. Some clones in this sample may be carry-over from other donors' samples.

J is TRBJ2-5 and V is TRBV20-1, with 14 bases identical to TRBD2. CDR3 length: 14 amino acids. Germline CDR1 DFQATT, CDR2 SNEGSKA (reference sequence). The CDR3 DNA is TGCAGCGCGACTAGCGGGGGGGCTCCGGAGACCCAGTACTTC. Translation gives CSATSGGAPETQYF.

This chain joins TRBV29-1 and TRBJ1-2, with D unresolved. CDR3 length: 12 amino acids. Germline CDR1 reads SQVTM; CDR2 reads ANQGSEA. Between the trimmed V and J ends, which lost 6 bases and 6 bases, there was a span of 14 bases. For the CDR3, the DNA is TGCAGCGTGCGTGTCGGGATTCATGGCTACACCTTC. Translated, it gives CSVRVGIHGYTF. The variable domain in full, completed from reference TRBV29-1 and TRBJ1-2, reads SAVISQKPSRDICQRGTSLTIQCQVDSQVTMMFWYRQQPGQSLTLIATANQGSEATYESGFVIDKFPISRPNLTFSTLTVSNMSPEDSSIYLCSVRVGIHGYTFGSGTRLTVV.

The chain couples TRBV20-1 to TRBJ2-1; a weak D match, TRBD1 (6 bases). Germline V gene data show CDR1 as DFQATT and CDR2 as SNEGSKA (reference sequence). V was trimmed by 1 base and J by 7 bases, leaving 23 bases between them. The CDR3 loop spans 17 amino acids. The CDR3 sequence: CSARVLRQERWWNEQFF. CDR3 DNA: TGCAGTGCTAGAGTCCTTCGACAGGAACGTTGGTGGAATGAGCAGTTCTTC.

The chain combines TRBV12-3 or TRBV12-4 with TRBJ1-1; D remains ambiguous. V shed 3 bases and J shed 1 base, with 6 bases lying between them. The CDR3 is made up of 13 amino acids. In DNA form, the CDR3 reads TGTGCCAGCAGTTTTTCTCAGAACACTGAAGCTTTCTTT. It yields the protein CASSFSQNTEAFF.

This clonotype was detected only a few times. The V call is TRBV3-1, the J call TRBJ2-1; 12 bases map to TRBD2. J lost 12 bases, V lost 1 base, and 4 bases had no gene match. This CDR3 is built from 14 residues. Germline V gene data show CDR1 as LGHDT and CDR2 as YNNKEL (reference sequence). The DNA for the CDR3 is TGTGCCAGCAGCCAAGGGGGACTAGCGGGTCGGCAGTTCTTC. Protein product: CASSQGGLAGRQFF.

The chain combines TRBV7-9 with TRBJ2-1; tentatively, D is TRBD1 (6 bases). CDR1 is SEHNR, CDR2 FQNEAQ, per germline (reference sequence). Trimming left V 1 base short and J 4 bases short, with 8 bases between. The CDR3 totals 14 residues. The CDR3 here is CASSLGQGYNEQFF. As DNA, the CDR3 is TGTGCCAGCAGCTTAGGTCAGGGGTACAATGAGCAGTTCTTC.

In its sample, this clonotype was seen many times. The CDR3 DNA follows: TGTGCCAGCAGCCGTGAGGGGCTCAATCAGCCCCAGCATTTT. This encodes CASSREGLNQPQHF. V gene TRBV7-9 combines with J gene TRBJ1-5; D is possibly TRBD1 (5 bases). Per the germline V gene, CDR1 is SEHNR and CDR2 is FQNEAQ (reference sequence). Trimming removed 5 bases from V and 3 bases from J, with 11 bases in between. The CDR3 totals 14 residues.

The chain has TRBV27 and TRBJ2-1; 7 nucleotides line up with TRBD2. The junction had 15 bases not matched to a gene; V was cut back by 5 bases and J by 8 bases. Per the germline V gene, CDR1 is MNHEY and CDR2 is SMNVEV (reference sequence). This CDR3 region has 16 residues. In nucleotides, the CDR3 is TGTGCCAGCAGTCCAGTGGACTGGGAGGGTGTTGATGAGCAGTTCTTC. Protein product: CASSPVDWEGVDEQFF.

This clonotype was observed a few times. The chain employs TRBV5-1 and TRBJ2-3; TRBD2 matches 8 bases. This CDR3 spans 17 amino acids. In germline, CDR1 is SGHRS, CDR2 YFSETQ. V trimming: 0 bases; J trimming: 0 bases; junction bases outside the gene matches: 6. CDR3 DNA sequence: TGCGCCAGCAGCTTGGATCCAGCGGGGGTTAGCACAGATACGCAGTATTTT. It yields the protein CASSLDPAGVSTDTQYF.

This clonotype has a count of ten or more. The genes are TRBV7-8 and TRBJ1-6; D may be TRBD1 (5 bases). Trimming stripped 5 bases from V and 5 bases from J, with 10 bases between. CDR1 is SGHVS, CDR2 FQNEAQ, per germline. There are 14 residues in the CDR3. CDR3 region: CASSRGADNSPLHF. The CDR3 DNA is TGTGCCAGCAGCCGGGGCGCCGATAATTCACCCCTCCACTTT.

The table lists this clonotype with a few counts. This chain uses TRBV6-5 with TRBJ2-7, with a weak D call TRBD2 (5 bases). The CDR3 sequence is 15 residues long. Trimming shortened V by 0 bases and J by 3 bases, and 12 bases separated the two germline ends. CDR1 is MNHEY and CDR2 is SVGAGI in the germline V gene. This CDR3 is CASSYSLDSSYEQYF. CDR3 sequence (DNA): TGTGCCAGCAGTTACTCATTGGACTCCAGCTACGAGCAGTACTTC.

This clonotype has just a few counts. V usage is TRBV5-1 and J usage is TRBJ1-3; TRBD1 matches at 9 bases. This CDR3 region has 20 residues. Looked up from germline, CDR1 is SGHRS and CDR2 is YFSETQ. V lost 3 bases to trimming and J lost 0 bases; unmatched junction nucleotides: 16. CDR3 loop: CASSSYPTGQGFVSGNTIYF. The CDR3 DNA sequence: TGCGCCAGCAGCTCGTACCCTACGGGACAGGGCTTCGTCTCTGGAAACACCATATATTTT.

This clonotype was observed at least ten times. The rearrangement links TRBV1 to TRBJ2-5; the D call TRBD2 from the table was never checked on the DNA. TRBV1 is tagged as a pseudogene. This CDR3 contains 17 residues. The CDR3 region is CTSSQGAQRGHQETQYF. CDR3 DNA: TGCACCAGCAGCCAAGGGGCTCAGCGGGGCCACCAAGAGACCCAGTACTTC.

The J gene is TRBJ2-3, the V gene TRBV9; 10 positions agree with TRBD2. The CDR3 consists of 15 residues. Germline-derived CDR1 and CDR2 are SGDLS and YYNGEE. Trimming cost V 4 bases and J 0 bases; bases outside gene matches: 2. DNA for the CDR3: TGTGCCAGCAGCACTAGCGGGGCTAGCACAGATACGCAGTATTTT. It yields the protein CASSTSGASTDTQYF.

Many counts were recorded for this clonotype. The chain carries TRBV7-2 and TRBJ2-2, with D possibly TRBD2 on 6 matching bases. The CDR3 contains 16 residues. Trimming stripped 1 base from V and 4 bases from J, with 13 bases between. Germline CDR1 reads SGHTA; CDR2 reads FQGNSA. The CDR3 protein is CASSLVGGRGTGELFF. The DNA for the CDR3 is TGTGCCAGCAGCTTAGTCGGAGGGCGCGGCACCGGGGAGCTGTTTTTT.

V usage is TRBV29-1 and J usage is TRBJ1-2; D gene unclear. Germline CDR1 SQVTM, CDR2 ANQGSEA. Trimming removed 4 bases at V and 4 bases at J, with 7 bases between. This CDR3 is built from 11 residues. CDR3 in amino acids: CSVGERYGYTF. CDR3 in DNA: TGCAGCGTTGGGGAGCGCTATGGCTACACCTTC.

Remarks on this clonotype: A much larger clone is a single base away; this may be a read error. This chain connects TRBV29-1 to TRBJ2-7; 8 positions match TRBD1. Germline V CDR1 and CDR2: SQVTM, ANQGSEA. The CDR3 is made up of 13 amino acids. The CDR3 loop is CSVDGQGSYKQYF. The CDR3 DNA sequence: TGCAGCGTGGACGGACAGGGCTCCTACAAGCAGTACTTC.

The chain joins TRBV5-1 to TRBJ2-7; TRBD1 is a possible D gene (8 bases). CDR1 SGHRS and CDR2 YFSETQ come from the germline V gene. The CDR3 extends over 15 amino acids. V lost 6 bases to trimming and J lost 2 bases, with 18 bases between them. The CDR3 DNA is TGCGCCAGCACTACGGGGGGACAGGTCCCCTACGAGCAGTACTTC. This codes for CASTTGGQVPYEQYF.

This clonotype was observed at least ten times. The genes are TRBV6-6 and TRBJ2-1; a possible D gene is TRBD1 (6 bases). With 6 bases removed from V and 4 bases from J, the gap between germline ends came to 19 bases. This CDR3 contains 16 residues. CDR1 and CDR2 from the germline V gene are MNHNY and SVGAGI (reference sequence). The CDR3 here is CASRQTTGTGYNEQFF. Here the CDR3 DNA reads TGTGCCAGCAGACAAACGACAGGAACGGGGTACAATGAGCAGTTCTTC.

This clonotype has a count of ten or more. The chain employs TRBV11-2 and TRBJ1-1, with 7 nucleotides matching TRBD1. The CDR3 runs 13 residues. V was pared by 6 bases and J by 6 bases, with 7 bases of the junction left unmatched. Germline lookup yields CDR1 SGHAT and CDR2 FQNNGV. The chain's CDR3 is CASSYTGVAEAFF. For the CDR3, the DNA is TGTGCCAGCAGTTATACAGGGGTGGCTGAAGCTTTCTTT.

The chain is built from TRBV4-1 and TRBJ1-2; no firm D call. Trimming took off 6 bases at V and 1 base at J, with 12 bases between the two ends. CDR1 is MGHRA, CDR2 YSYEKL, per germline. The CDR3 extends over 14 amino acids. DNA of the CDR3: TGCGCCAGCAGTCGAGCAGCGAGTAACTATGGCTACACCTTC. The encoded protein is CASSRAASNYGYTF.

This clonotype was seen more than once but under ten times. The chain joins TRBV19 to TRBJ2-2; unclear D gene. V was pared by 6 bases and J by 3 bases, with 14 bases between. The CDR3 extends over 15 amino acids. Germline V gene sequence: CDR1 LNHDA, CDR2 SQIVND (reference sequence). CDR3 coding DNA: TGTGCCAGTAGCCCCGCTCGTCGATACACCGGGGAGCTGTTTTTT. Its protein product is CASSPARRYTGELFF.

This clonotype has ten or more counts. The chain carries TRBV20-1 and TRBJ1-2; 8 bases align to TRBD1. The CDR3 is 16 residues long. Germline lookup yields CDR1 DFQATT and CDR2 SNEGSKA (reference sequence). V was clipped by 0 bases and J by 7 bases; unmatched bases: 13. The CDR3 coding sequence is TGCAGTGCTAGAGATATGGGCAGGGGGCCTGAACGTGGCTACACCTTC. This translates into CSARDMGRGPERGYTF.

In its sample, this clonotype was seen many times. The rearrangement joins TRBV7-6 to TRBJ2-2, with 14 bases lining up with TRBD2. The CDR3 totals 15 residues. The J segment lost 7 bases and the V segment lost 5 bases, leaving 3 bases of the junction unmatched. Germline CDR1 reads SGHVS; CDR2 reads FNYEAQ. CDR3: CASSPGLAGGGELFF. The CDR3 DNA sequence: TGTGCCAGCAGCCCAGGACTAGCGGGGGGCGGGGAGCTGTTTTTT. The full variable domain, its missing parts supplied by reference TRBV7-6 and TRBJ2-2, is GAGVSQSPRYKVTKRGQDVALRCDPISGHVSLYWYRQALGQGPEFLTYFNYEAQQDKSGLPNDRFSAERPEGSISTLTIQRTEQRDSAMYRCASSPGLAGGGELFFGEGSRLTVL.

This clonotype has at least ten counts. The gene calls are TRBV6-5 and TRBJ2-5; no clear D. CDR1 is MNHEY and CDR2 is SVGAGI in the germline V gene. V gave up 0 bases and J gave up 5 bases, with 22 bases separating them. The CDR3 is 18 residues long. CDR3 residues: CASSYSFIPTRHVETQYF. CDR3 bases: TGTGCCAGCAGTTACTCCTTCATTCCGACACGACATGTCGAGACCCAGTACTTC.

This chain links TRBV7-9 with TRBJ2-2; D unclear. The CDR3 length is 15 residues. The V and J ends lost 0 bases and 0 bases respectively, with 5 bases between them. The V gene's germline CDR1 is SEHNR and CDR2 FQNEAQ (reference sequence). This chain's CDR3 is CASSLALTNTGELFF. The DNA of the CDR3 is TGTGCCAGCAGCTTAGCGTTAACGAACACCGGGGAGCTGTTTTTT.

This clonotype has a handful of counts. The gene calls are TRBV10-3 and TRBJ2-3; 8 bases map to TRBD2. Germline V CDR1 and CDR2: ENHRY, SYGVKD. The J segment lost 3 bases and the V segment lost 5 bases, leaving 4 bases of the junction unmatched. The CDR3 has 14 residues. CDR3 loop: CAISFSGSTDTQYF. The CDR3 DNA follows: TGTGCCATCAGTTTCAGCGGGAGTACAGATACGCAGTATTTT.

This clonotype occurred a few times. The chain has TRBV12-3 or TRBV12-4 and TRBJ2-3, with 8 bases lining up with TRBD2. V was clipped by 5 bases and J by 6 bases; unmatched bases: 7. The CDR3 totals 14 residues. Written as DNA, the CDR3 is TGTGCCAGCAGTCCCCTCATAGCGGGGGATACGCAGTATTTT. Translating it yields CASSPLIAGDTQYF.

This clonotype was observed a handful of times. J is TRBJ2-1 and V is TRBV21-1. TRBV21-1 corresponds to a pseudogene. The CDR3 has 15 amino acids. The CDR3 DNA is TGTGCCAGCAGCAAGGAACAGCCAACGAACAATGAGCAGTTCTTC. Translation: CASSKEQPTNNEQFF.

This clonotype has just a few counts. This rearrangement joins TRBV12-3 or TRBV12-4 to TRBJ1-5; 7 bases line up with TRBD1. This CDR3 region has 14 residues. The ends lost 6 bases at V and 5 bases at J; junction bases unmatched: 7. CDR3: CASRPTGRDQPQHF. Written as DNA, the CDR3 is TGTGCCAGCAGGCCGACAGGGCGGGATCAGCCCCAGCATTTT.